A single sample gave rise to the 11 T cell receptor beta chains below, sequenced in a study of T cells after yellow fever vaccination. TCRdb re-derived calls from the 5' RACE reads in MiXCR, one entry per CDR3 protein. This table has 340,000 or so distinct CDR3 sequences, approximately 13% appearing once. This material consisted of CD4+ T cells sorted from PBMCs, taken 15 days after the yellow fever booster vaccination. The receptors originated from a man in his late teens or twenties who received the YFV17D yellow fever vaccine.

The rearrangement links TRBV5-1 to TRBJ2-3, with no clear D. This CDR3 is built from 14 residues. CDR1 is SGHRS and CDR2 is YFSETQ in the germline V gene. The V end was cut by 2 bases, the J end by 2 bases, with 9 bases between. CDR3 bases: TGCGCCAGCAGCTTCGCTTTAGACACAGATACGCAGTATTTT. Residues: CASSFALDTDTQYF.

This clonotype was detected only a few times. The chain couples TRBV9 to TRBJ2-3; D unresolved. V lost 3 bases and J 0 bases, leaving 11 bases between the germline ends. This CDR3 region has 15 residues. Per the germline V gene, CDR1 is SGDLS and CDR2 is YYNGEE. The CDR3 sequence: CASSAGLSSTDTQYF. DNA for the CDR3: TGTGCCAGCAGCGCCGGGTTATCTAGCACAGATACGCAGTATTTT. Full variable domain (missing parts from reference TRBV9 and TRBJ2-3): DSGVTQTPKHLITATGQRVTLRCSPRSGDLSVYWYQQSLDQGLQFLIQYYNGEERAKGNILERFSAQQFPDLHSELNLSSLELGDSALYFCASSAGLSSTDTQYFGPGTRLTVL.

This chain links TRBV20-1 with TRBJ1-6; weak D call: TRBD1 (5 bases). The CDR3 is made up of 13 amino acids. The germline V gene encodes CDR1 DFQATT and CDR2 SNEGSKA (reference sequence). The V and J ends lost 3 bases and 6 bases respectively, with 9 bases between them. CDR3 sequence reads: CSASGRVNSPLHF. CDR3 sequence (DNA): TGCAGTGCTAGCGGCAGGGTTAATTCACCCCTCCACTTT.

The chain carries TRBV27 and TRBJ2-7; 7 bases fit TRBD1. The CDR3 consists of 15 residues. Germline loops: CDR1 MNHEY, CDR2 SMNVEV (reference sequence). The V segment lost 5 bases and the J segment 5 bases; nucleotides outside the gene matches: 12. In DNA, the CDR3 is TGTGCCAGCAGTCCGAAGGGAGACAGGGTAAACGAGCAGTACTTC. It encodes CASSPKGDRVNEQYF.

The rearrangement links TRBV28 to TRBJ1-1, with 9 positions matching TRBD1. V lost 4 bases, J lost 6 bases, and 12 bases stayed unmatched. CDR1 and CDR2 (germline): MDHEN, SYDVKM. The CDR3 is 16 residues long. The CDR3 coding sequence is TGTGCCAGCAGTTCCCCTTCGGACAGGGGTAAACCTGAAGCTTTCTTT. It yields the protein CASSSPSDRGKPEAFF. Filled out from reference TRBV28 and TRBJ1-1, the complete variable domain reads DVKVTQSSRYLVKRTGEKVFLECVQDMDHENMFWYRQDPGLGLRLIYFSYDVKMKEKGDIPEGYSVSREKKERFSLILESASTNQTSMYLCASSSPSDRGKPEAFFGQGTRLTVV.

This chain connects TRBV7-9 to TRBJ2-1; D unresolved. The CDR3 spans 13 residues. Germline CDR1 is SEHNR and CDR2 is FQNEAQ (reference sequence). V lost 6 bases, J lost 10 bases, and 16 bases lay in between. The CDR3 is CASSVGFLVEQFF. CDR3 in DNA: TGTGCCAGCAGTGTGGGGTTTTTGGTCGAGCAGTTCTTC.

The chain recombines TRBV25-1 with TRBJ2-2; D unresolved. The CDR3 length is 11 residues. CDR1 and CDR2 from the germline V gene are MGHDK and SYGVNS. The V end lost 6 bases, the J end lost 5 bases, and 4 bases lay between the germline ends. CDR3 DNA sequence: TGTGCCAGCAGGGTAACCGGGGAGCTGTTTTTT. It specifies CASRVTGELFF.

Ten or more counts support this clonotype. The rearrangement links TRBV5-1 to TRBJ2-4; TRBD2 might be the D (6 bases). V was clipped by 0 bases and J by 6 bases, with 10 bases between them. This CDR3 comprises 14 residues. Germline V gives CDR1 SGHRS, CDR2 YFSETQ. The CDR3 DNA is TGCGCCAGCAGCTTGGACGGGGGATTAAACATTCAGTACTTC. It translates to CASSLDGGLNIQYF.

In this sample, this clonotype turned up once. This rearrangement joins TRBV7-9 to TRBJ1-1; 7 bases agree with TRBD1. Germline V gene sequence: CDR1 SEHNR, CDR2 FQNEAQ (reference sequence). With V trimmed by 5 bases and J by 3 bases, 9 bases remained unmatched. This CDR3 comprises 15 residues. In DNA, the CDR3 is TGTGCCAGCAGCCTCCAGACAGGGAAGGACACTGAAGCTTTCTTT. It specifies CASSLQTGKDTEAFF. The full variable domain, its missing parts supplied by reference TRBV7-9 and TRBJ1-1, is DTGVSQNPRHKITKRGQNVTFRCDPISEHNRLYWYRQTLGQGPEFLTYFQNEAQLEKSRLLSDRFSAERPKGSFSTLEIQRTEQGDSAMYLCASSLQTGKDTEAFFGQGTRLTVV.

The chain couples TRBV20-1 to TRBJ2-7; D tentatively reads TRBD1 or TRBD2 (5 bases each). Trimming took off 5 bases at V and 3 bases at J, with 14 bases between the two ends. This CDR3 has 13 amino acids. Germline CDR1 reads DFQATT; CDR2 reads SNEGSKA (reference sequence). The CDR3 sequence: CSAQTGRIYEQYF. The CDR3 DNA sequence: TGCAGTGCTCAGACGGGACGGATCTACGAGCAGTACTTC.

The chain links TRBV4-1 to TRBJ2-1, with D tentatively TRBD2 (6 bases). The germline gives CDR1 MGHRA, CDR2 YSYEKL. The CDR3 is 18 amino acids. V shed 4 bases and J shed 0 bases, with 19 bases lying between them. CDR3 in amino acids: CASSLRDFKRSSYNEQFF. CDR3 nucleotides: TGCGCCAGCAGCCTCCGGGACTTCAAGAGGAGCTCCTACAATGAGCAGTTCTTC.